The 32 T cell receptor beta chains given below trace back to one sample, sequenced in a study of CD8+CD57+ T cells in acquired aplastic anemia. Before being chosen for sequencing, patients had shown CD8+CD57+ cell expansion by flow cytometry. The template for TCR beta VDJ and CDR3 sequence profiling was genomic DNA. MiXCR, run by TCRdb on the reads, gives a single entry per CDR3 protein. The sample lists about 180,000 distinct CDR3 sequences, roughly 60% occurring once. Sequenced sample: sorted CD4+, CD8+, or CD8+CD57+ T cells (not recorded which) from PBMCs. These TCRs come from a human donor with aplastic anemia.

DNA for the CDR3: TGCAGTGCTCTTGAGGACCCCTACGAGCAGTACTTC. Its protein is CSALEDPYEQYF. The J gene is TRBJ2-7, the V gene TRBV20-1; D ambiguous. The V end lost 5 bases, the J end lost 2 bases, and 10 bases lay between the germline ends. Germline V CDR1 and CDR2: DFQATT, SNEGSKA (reference sequence). This CDR3 contains 12 residues.

This clonotype was recorded many times. The V gene is TRBV6-5, the J gene TRBJ2-2, with TRBD2 identical over 8 bases. Germline CDR1 reads MNHEY; CDR2 reads SVGAGI. The V gene end was trimmed by 6 bases and the J gene end by 1 base; junction bases not matched to a gene: 4. This CDR3 is 15 amino acids long. The CDR3 region has the DNA TGTGCCAGCAGCGAGCGGGGGCAGAACACCGGGGAGCTGTTTTTT. It codes for CASSERGQNTGELFF.

This chain connects TRBV29-1 to TRBJ2-6; the D is unclear. V lost 6 bases, J lost 4 bases, and 7 bases lay in between. Germline V CDR1 and CDR2: SQVTM, ANQGSEA. This CDR3 spans 12 amino acids. The CDR3 DNA sequence: TGCAGCGTCCGCGAGGGGGCCAACGTCCTGACTTTC. Its protein product is CSVREGANVLTF. The whole variable domain, filled in from reference TRBV29-1 and TRBJ2-6, reads SAVISQKPSRDICQRGTSLTIQCQVDSQVTMMFWYRQQPGQSLTLIATANQGSEATYESGFVIDKFPISRPNLTFSTLTVSNMSPEDSSIYLCSVREGANVLTFGAGSRLTVL.

This clonotype was seen at least ten times. The rearrangement links TRBV5-1 to TRBJ2-7, with D unclear. Trimming left V 3 bases short and J 3 bases short, with 13 bases between. Germline V CDR1 and CDR2: SGHRS, YFSETQ. The length of the CDR3 is 14 residues. The CDR3 sequence is CASSSDNPLYEQYF. The CDR3 DNA follows: TGCGCCAGCAGCTCAGACAATCCCCTCTACGAGCAGTACTTC.

This chain uses TRBV29-1 with TRBJ1-6, with 8 bases fitting TRBD1. Trimming removed 6 bases from V and 8 bases from J; junction bases left unmatched: 6. Germline CDR1 SQVTM, CDR2 ANQGSEA. CDR3 length: 13 amino acids. The CDR3 nucleotides are TGCAGCGTCGGACAGGGTTCTGATTCACCCCTCCACTTT. It is translated as CSVGQGSDSPLHF.

With respect to this clonotype: A read error may account for a junction end that differs from germline. The chain couples TRBV7-9 to TRBJ2-5; 13 nucleotides agree with TRBD2. The length of the CDR3 is 17 residues. Germline V lookup: CDR1 SEHNR, CDR2 FQNEAQ (reference sequence). Here the CDR3 reads CASSRTSGSGSQETQYF. The CDR3 DNA reads TGTGCCAGCAGCCGGACTAGCGGGAGTGGATCCCAAGAAACCCAGTACTTC. Using reference TRBV7-9 and TRBJ2-5 for the parts outside the CDR3, the full variable domain is DTGVSQNPRHKITKRGQNVTFRCDPISEHNRLYWYRQTLGQGPEFLTYFQNEAQLEKSRLLSDRFSAERPKGSFSTLEIQRTEQGDSAMYLCASSRTSGSGSQETQYFGPGTRLLVL.

This clonotype occurred a few times. The V gene is TRBV9, the J gene TRBJ2-5; tentative D call: TRBD1 (6 bases). Germline CDR1 SGDLS, CDR2 YYNGEE. The V end was cut by 0 bases, the J end by 3 bases, with 9 bases between. The CDR3 is made up of 14 amino acids. CDR3 nucleotides: TGTGCCAGCAGCGTAGGGGCAGGGGAAGAGACCCAGTACTTC. Amino acid sequence: CASSVGAGEETQYF.

The V gene is TRBV7-8, the J gene TRBJ2-7, with D maybe TRBD2 (7 bases). This CDR3 contains 14 residues. V dropped 5 bases and J dropped 6 bases, with 17 bases sitting between them. CDR1 is SGHVS and CDR2 is FQNEAQ in the germline V gene. Written as DNA, the CDR3 is TGTGCCAGCAGCATAAGGGGGGAGGGTCGCGAGCAGTACTTC. Translating it yields CASSIRGEGREQYF.

The chain joins TRBV7-8 to TRBJ2-7; D unclear. CDR3 size: 13 residues. Germline-derived CDR1 and CDR2 are SGHVS and FQNEAQ. Trimming took 5 bases from V and 3 from J, leaving 11 bases between them. For the CDR3, the DNA is TGTGCCAGCAGCCAGAACAGACTCTACGAGCAGTACTTC. It codes for CASSQNRLYEQYF.

This clonotype appeared a few times. A read error may explain this, as a much larger clone is one base away. The final CDR3 position lacks the conserved phenylalanine or tryptophan, pointing to a likely read error. The chain employs TRBV7-9 and TRBJ2-1, with D possibly TRBD1 on 7 matching bases. V dropped 5 bases and J dropped 3 bases, with 14 bases sitting between them. Germline lookup yields CDR1 SEHNR and CDR2 FQNEAQ (reference sequence). The CDR3 extends over 15 amino acids. The CDR3: CASSPQGGFYNEQFL. DNA of the CDR3: TGTGCCAGCAGCCCCCAGGGGGGATTCTACAATGAGCAGTTCCTC.

The sample holds a few counts of this clonotype. The V gene is TRBV15, the J gene TRBJ2-1; 7 bases are a match to TRBD2. The CDR3 length is 20 residues. The ends lost 1 base at V and 0 bases at J; junction bases unmatched: 15. Germline lookup yields CDR1 LNHNV and CDR2 YYDKDF (reference sequence). The CDR3 reads CATSRVDGRRGVGSYNEQFF. The CDR3, as DNA: TGTGCCACCAGCAGAGTAGACGGGAGGAGAGGTGTGGGCTCCTACAATGAGCAGTTCTTC.

V gene TRBV2 combines with J gene TRBJ2-7; D is ambiguous. Germline V gene data show CDR1 as SNHLY and CDR2 as FYNNEI. The CDR3 runs to 12 residues. V lost 6 bases and J 0 bases, leaving 6 bases between the germline ends. CDR3 in amino acids: CASSDNSYEQYF. The CDR3 DNA is TGTGCCAGCAGCGACAACTCCTACGAGCAGTACTTC.

The gene calls are TRBV20-1 and TRBJ1-1, with a weak D call TRBD1 (5 bases). There are 15 residues in the CDR3. Trimming removed 6 bases from V and 3 bases from J, with 20 bases in between. CDR1 and CDR2 from the germline V gene are DFQATT and SNEGSKA (reference sequence). CDR3 residues: CSARDRWGLYTEAFF. The CDR3 DNA reads as TGCAGTGCCCGAGACAGATGGGGTTTGTACACTGAAGCTTTCTTT.

V is TRBV15 and J is TRBJ1-2; the D is unclear. The CDR3 covers 15 residues. Germline V lookup: CDR1 LNHNV, CDR2 YYDKDF (reference sequence). Deletions cut 0 bases from V and 7 bases from J, with 15 bases between. CDR3 protein: CATSRDFPSPGGYTF. CDR3 DNA: TGTGCCACCAGCAGAGATTTCCCATCCCCTGGTGGCTACACCTTC.

The chain employs TRBV9 and TRBJ1-6; D might be TRBD1 (5 bases). The V and J ends lost 0 bases and 7 bases respectively, with 5 bases between them. The CDR3 totals 13 residues. In germline, CDR1 is SGDLS, CDR2 YYNGEE. The CDR3, as DNA: TGTGCCAGCAGCGTAGGGGGGAATTCACCCCTCCACTTT. Its translation is CASSVGGNSPLHF.

The chain is built from TRBV2 and TRBJ2-7; D remains ambiguous. Trimming took 3 bases from V and 3 from J, leaving 9 bases between them. The CDR3 length is 13 residues. Germline CDR1 SNHLY, CDR2 FYNNEI. The CDR3 is CASSDATLYEQYF. In nucleotides, the CDR3 is TGTGCCAGCAGTGACGCCACCCTCTACGAGCAGTACTTC.

The gene calls are TRBV6-6 and TRBJ1-1, with a possible D match to TRBD1 (6 bases). This CDR3 contains 12 residues. V was trimmed by 5 bases and J by 7 bases, leaving 11 bases between them. From germline, CDR1 is MNHNY and CDR2 SVGAGI (reference sequence). CDR3 amino acids: CASSPRQVEAFF. In DNA form, the CDR3 reads TGTGCCAGCAGTCCCCGACAGGTTGAAGCTTTCTTT.

This clonotype was detected only a few times. V is TRBV10-3 and J is TRBJ1-1; weak D call: TRBD1 (5 bases). V dropped 7 bases and J dropped 0 bases, with 9 bases sitting between them. Germline loops: CDR1 ENHRY, CDR2 SYGVKD. This CDR3 has 13 amino acids. DNA for the CDR3: TGTGCCATCACTAGGGGCCTGAACACTGAAGCTTTCTTT. Translation: CAITRGLNTEAFF.

This clonotype was detected only once. The chain carries TRBV10-3 and TRBJ2-7, with 8 bases fitting TRBD1. Germline V gene data show CDR1 as ENHRY and CDR2 as SYGVKD. V was clipped by 10 bases and J by 0 bases; unmatched bases: 5. The CDR3 is 13 residues long. The CDR3 region is CASKDRDSYEQYF. The CDR3 DNA reads TGTGCCAGCAAGGACAGGGACTCCTACGAGCAGTACTTC.

V and J are TRBV24-1 and TRBJ2-1; TRBD2 matches at 14 bases. Germline V gene data show CDR1 as KGHDR and CDR2 as SFDVKD. The V gene end was trimmed by 7 bases and the J gene end by 7 bases; junction bases not matched to a gene: 17. This CDR3 contains 19 residues. The CDR3: CATRQGLTAGTSGSNEQFF. CDR3 nucleotide sequence: TGTGCCACCAGGCAGGGACTGACAGCCGGGACTAGCGGGAGTAATGAGCAGTTCTTC.

The chain combines TRBV5-1 with TRBJ2-3; 7 bases align to TRBD2. The CDR3 totals 12 residues. Germline V lookup: CDR1 SGHRS, CDR2 YFSETQ. CDR3 DNA sequence: TGCGCGAGCGGGACTAGCACAGATACGCAGTATTTT. Translation: CASGTSTDTQYF. Looking up the rest from reference TRBV5-1 and TRBJ2-3 gives the full variable domain: KAGVTQTPRYLIKTRGQQVTLSCSPISGHRSVSWYQQTPGQGLQFLFEYFSETQRNKGNFPGRFSGRQFSNSRSEMNVSTLELGDSALYLCASGTSTDTQYFGPGTRLTVL.

The rearrangement uses TRBV7-2 and TRBJ2-1, with a possible D match to TRBD2 (7 bases). Germline lookup yields CDR1 SGHTA and CDR2 FQGNSA. The CDR3 is 15 amino acids. Trimming left V 1 base short and J 6 bases short, with 13 bases between. The CDR3 here is CASSLEGGGPNEQFF. The CDR3 DNA reads as TGTGCCAGCAGCTTAGAGGGGGGGGGCCCCAATGAGCAGTTCTTC.

The rearrangement joins TRBV20-1 to TRBJ1-2; possible D gene TRBD1, 5 bases. The germline V gene has CDR1 DFQATT and CDR2 SNEGSKA (reference sequence). The CDR3 runs to 13 residues. Trimming pared 6 bases from V and 3 bases from J, leaving 14 bases between. CDR3 nucleotides: TGCAGTGCCCGACCAGGGTATTACTATGGCTACACCTTC. Translation: CSARPGYYYGYTF.

Note on this clonotype: Germline is not matched at one junction end, which may reflect a read error. This rearrangement joins TRBV5-1 to TRBJ2-7; 9 bases agree with TRBD2. The germline V gene encodes CDR1 SGHRS and CDR2 YFSETQ. This CDR3 has 13 amino acids. In nucleotides, the CDR3 is TGTGCCAGCAGCGTAGGTAGCGGGAGCGAGCAGTACTTC. Residues: CASSVGSGSEQYF.

This clonotype was seen only a few times. This chain connects TRBV30 to TRBJ2-3; D is possibly TRBD1 (6 bases). CDR3 length: 14 residues. V was cut by 5 bases and J by 2 bases, with 14 bases left in between. In germline, CDR1 is GTSNPN, CDR2 SVGIG (reference sequence). DNA of the CDR3: TGTGCCTGGTCGGGCACAGGGATCACAGATACGCAGTATTTT. Its protein product is CAWSGTGITDTQYF. The whole variable domain, remainder taken from reference TRBV30 and TRBJ2-3, is SQTIHQWPATLVQPVGSPLSLECTVEGTSNPNLYWYRQAAGRGLQLLFYSVGIGQISSEVPQNLSASRPQDRQFILSSKKLLLSDSGFYLCAWSGTGITDTQYFGPGTRLTVL.

The CDR3 spells CASSGPRLYEQYF. CDR3 DNA sequence: TGTGCCAGCAGTGGGCCGCGACTCTACGAGCAGTATTTT. V usage is TRBV7-2 and J usage is TRBJ2-3; no definite D call. The CDR3 runs to 13 residues. V gave up 6 bases and J gave up 11 bases, with 18 bases separating them. Germline loops: CDR1 SGHTA, CDR2 FQGNSA.

This chain connects TRBV12-3 or TRBV12-4 to TRBJ2-5; D gene uncertain. V was shortened by 5 bases and J by 3 bases, with 10 bases between the two germline ends. The CDR3 has 13 amino acids. The CDR3 is CASSPAGEETQYF. The CDR3 coding sequence is TGTGCCAGCAGTCCGGCAGGAGAAGAGACCCAGTACTTC.

The V call is TRBV9, the J call TRBJ1-6, with D unresolved. There are 13 residues in the CDR3. Germline lookup yields CDR1 SGDLS and CDR2 YYNGEE. V was trimmed by 4 bases and J by 7 bases, leaving 9 bases between them. The CDR3 region is CASSPTVNSPLHF. CDR3 sequence (DNA): TGTGCCAGCAGCCCAACAGTGAATTCACCCCTCCACTTT.

Comment on this clonotype: The germline gene is not matched at one end of the junction; a read error may be the cause. This chain connects TRBV7-9 to TRBJ1-2; 9 bases are a match to TRBD1. CDR3 size: 13 residues. In germline, CDR1 is SEHNR, CDR2 FQNEAQ (reference sequence). CDR3 in DNA: TGTGCCAGTAGCTCCGGGACAGGGTGGTTCTACACCTTC. Its translation is CASSSGTGWFYTF.

The chain couples TRBV7-2 to TRBJ2-1, with 12 bases matching TRBD2. Germline CDR1 is SGHTA and CDR2 is FQGNSA. V was pared by 5 bases and J by 0 bases, with 11 bases of the junction left unmatched. CDR3 length: 19 amino acids. The CDR3 DNA reads as TGTGCCAGCAGCCCGAGACTAGCGGGGGCCCCAGTCTCCTACAATGAGCAGTTCTTC. Translation gives CASSPRLAGAPVSYNEQFF.

The rearrangement joins TRBV15 to TRBJ2-5; D may be TRBD1 or TRBD2 (5 bases each). The CDR3 is 16 residues long. Per the germline V gene, CDR1 is LNHNV and CDR2 is YYDKDF (reference sequence). Trimming removed 4 bases from V and 5 bases from J, with 20 bases in between. Here the CDR3 reads CATSIRERSGAETQYF. The CDR3 DNA sequence: TGTGCCACCAGCATTCGGGAAAGATCTGGGGCGGAGACCCAGTACTTC.

As for this clonotype: A read error may produce the germline difference seen at one junction end. V gene TRBV2 combines with J gene TRBJ1-5, with D tentatively TRBD1 (5 bases). This CDR3 is built from 14 residues. Germline assignment: CDR1 SNHLY and CDR2 FYNNEI. The CDR3 sequence is CASSQKTGGETQHF. The CDR3 DNA reads TGCGCCAGCAGCCAAAAGACCGGGGGAGAGACCCAGCATTTT.